Shown below are 23 T cell receptor beta chains from a single sample sequenced in a study of blood T cell repertoires in COVID-19. Data came from immunoSEQ multiplex PCR; TCRdb stores just in-frame clones and leaves some out. Of some 160,000 clones listed, 85% are singletons. Material: PBMCs or T cells enriched from blood (not recorded which). The receptors shown here come from a woman aged 35 to 49 who had recovered from COVID-19.

This sequence joins TRBV4-1 and TRBJ2-6, with TRBD1 identical over 8 bases. The J segment lost 1 base and the V segment lost 3 bases, leaving 5 bases of the junction unmatched. The CDR3 sequence is 17 residues long. CDR1 and CDR2 from the germline V gene are MGHRA and YSYEKL. The chain's CDR3 is CASSQGQDVSGANVLTF. In nucleotides, the CDR3 is TGCGCCAGCAGCCAGGGACAGGATGTTTCTGGGGCCAACGTCCTGACTTTC.

The V call is TRBV6-5, the J call TRBJ1-6; D gene ambiguous. This CDR3 has 14 amino acids. The germline gives CDR1 MNHEY, CDR2 SVGAGI. V was pared by 5 bases and J by 4 bases, with 9 bases between. Written as DNA, the CDR3 is TGTGCCAGCAGTCCAGAGGCGTATAATTCACCCCTCCACTTT. This codes for CASSPEAYNSPLHF.

Only a few counts were recorded for this clone. This chain joins TRBV20-1 and TRBJ1-3, with D maybe TRBD1 (6 bases). Deletions cut 3 bases from V and 0 bases from J, with 12 bases between. The CDR3 totals 15 residues. Germline values: CDR1 DFQATT, CDR2 SNEGSKA (reference sequence). The CDR3 nucleotides read TGCAGTGCTAGTGAACCAGGGGACTCTGGAAACACCATATATTTT. Its protein is CSASEPGDSGNTIYF.

The V call is TRBV5-4, the J call TRBJ1-1, with D perhaps matching TRBD1 (5 bases). The germline gives CDR1 SGHNT, CDR2 YYREEE (reference sequence). CDR3 size: 16 residues. V was pared by 4 bases and J by 0 bases, with 16 bases between. CDR3 loop: CASSLYGAVMNTEAFF. DNA of the CDR3: TGTGCCAGCAGCCTCTATGGGGCCGTTATGAACACTGAAGCTTTCTTT.

Only one count was recorded for this clone. This chain links TRBV9 with TRBJ2-2, with 10 positions matching TRBD1. V was clipped by 3 bases and J by 6 bases; unmatched bases: 8. CDR3 length: 16 amino acids. Germline loops: CDR1 SGDLS, CDR2 YYNGEE. The CDR3 DNA reads as TGTGCCAGCAGCGGAAGACAGGGGGCGGACCCCGGGGAGCTGTTTTTT. This translates into CASSGRQGADPGELFF.

The chain has TRBV5-8 and TRBJ2-1; 13 bases match TRBD2. In germline, CDR1 is SGHTS, CDR2 YDEGEE. The CDR3 runs to 15 residues. V lost 4 bases and J lost 8; bases outside the gene matches: 6. The CDR3 bases are TGTGCCAGCAGCCCTACTAGCGGGGGGGCCCATGAGCAGTTCTTC. Residues: CASSPTSGGAHEQFF.

This chain connects TRBV4-1 to TRBJ1-3; D gene uncertain. Trimming took 0 bases from V and 6 from J, leaving 15 bases between them. From germline, CDR1 is MGHRA and CDR2 YSYEKL. CDR3 size: 16 residues. CDR3 nucleotides: TGCGCCAGCAGCCAAGATTCGCTACAGATCTCAAACACCATATATTTT. Translated: CASSQDSLQISNTIYF.

The rearrangement links TRBV4-2 to TRBJ2-7; 7 bases match TRBD2. The ends lost 0 bases at V and 2 bases at J; junction bases unmatched: 4. The germline V gene encodes CDR1 LGHNA and CDR2 YNFKEQ. This CDR3 contains 15 residues. CDR3 nucleotides: TGTGCCAGCAGCCAAGAGGGAGGGGAGACCTACGAGCAGTACTTC. This translates into CASSQEGGETYEQYF.

The chain combines TRBV9 with TRBJ2-7, with TRBD1 identical over 9 bases. Trimming took 4 bases from V and 5 from J; bases not matched to a gene: 7. Germline lookup yields CDR1 SGDLS and CDR2 YYNGEE. The CDR3 contains 14 residues. The CDR3 protein is CASSPRQGEDEQYF. The CDR3 coding sequence is TGTGCCAGCAGCCCTCGACAGGGGGAGGACGAGCAGTACTTC.

This clone came up many times. The rearrangement joins TRBV25-1 to TRBJ1-5; no reliable D call. Germline V gives CDR1 MGHDK, CDR2 SYGVNS. The CDR3 length is 14 residues. Trimming took 1 base from V and 3 from J, leaving 7 bases between them. CDR3 coding DNA: TGTGCCAGCAGTGAATCCTTATCCAATCAGCCCCAGCATTTT. Translated, it gives CASSESLSNQPQHF.

The rearrangement uses TRBV19 and TRBJ1-2; D might be TRBD1 (6 bases). The V gene's germline CDR1 is LNHDA and CDR2 SQIVND (reference sequence). The CDR3 runs to 14 residues. V was trimmed by 2 bases and J by 3 bases, leaving 10 bases between them. This CDR3 reads CASSITRGDYGYTF. In DNA form, the CDR3 reads TGTGCCAGTAGTATAACCAGGGGAGACTATGGCTACACCTTC. Complete variable domain (other parts from reference TRBV19 and TRBJ1-2): DGGITQSPKYLFRKEGQNVTLSCEQNLNHDAMYWYRQDPGQGLRLIYYSQIVNDFQKGDIAEGYSVSREKKESFPLTVTSAQKNPTAFYLCASSITRGDYGYTFGSGTRLTVV.

The chain couples TRBV19 to TRBJ2-3; D is perhaps TRBD2 (6 bases). The CDR3 sequence is 15 residues long. The germline gives CDR1 LNHDA, CDR2 SQIVND (reference sequence). V lost 1 base to trimming and J lost 0 bases, with 8 bases between them. The CDR3 reads CASSIARESTDTQYF. Written as DNA, the CDR3 is TGTGCCAGTAGTATAGCGCGGGAAAGCACAGATACGCAGTATTTT.

The V gene is TRBV7-9, the J gene TRBJ2-5, with TRBD2 identical over 9 bases. Germline V CDR1 and CDR2: SEHNR, FQNEAQ (reference sequence). The V and J ends lost 2 bases and 2 bases, in that order; junction bases with no gene match: 3. The length of the CDR3 is 15 residues. The CDR3, as DNA: TGTGCCAGCAGCTTACCTAGCGGGGCTCAAGAGACCCAGTACTTC. Amino acids: CASSLPSGAQETQYF.

The chain carries TRBV5-6 and TRBJ1-1, with 8 bases aligning to TRBD1. The germline CDR1 and CDR2 sequences are SGHDT and YYEEEE. The CDR3 loop spans 15 amino acids. The trim removed 0 bases at V and 0 bases at J, leaving 1 base unmatched. CDR3 DNA sequence: TGTGCCAGCAGCTTGGCGGGACAGGTGAACACTGAAGCTTTCTTT. Encoded protein: CASSLAGQVNTEAFF.

The chain carries TRBV3-1 (or the pseudogene TRBV3-2) and TRBJ2-2; TRBD1 matches 7 bases. Germline V CDR1 and CDR2: LGHDT, YNNKEL (reference sequence). The V gene end was trimmed by 0 bases and the J gene end by 4 bases; junction bases not matched to a gene: 5. This CDR3 has 16 residues. The CDR3 reads CASSQDTTGTTGELFF. The CDR3 nucleotides read TGTGCCAGCAGCCAAGATACGACAGGGACCACCGGGGAGCTGTTTTTT.

This clone came up a few times. V and J are TRBV9 and TRBJ1-1, with TRBD1 identical over 7 bases. Germline CDR1 and CDR2: SGDLS and YYNGEE. Trimming at V came to 3 bases and at J to 7 bases, leaving 3 bases not matched to a gene. The CDR3 is made up of 12 amino acids. In DNA form, the CDR3 reads TGTGCCAGCAGCGAGAACAGGGGTGAAGCTTTCTTT. Translating gives CASSENRGEAFF.

The V call is TRBV7-9, the J call TRBJ1-1; TRBD1 aligns across 7 bases. After removal of 3 bases from V and 8 bases from J, the junction contained 15 bases not matched to a gene. This CDR3 region has 16 residues. The V gene's germline CDR1 is SEHNR and CDR2 FQNEAQ (reference sequence). CDR3 bases: TGTGCCAGCAGCTTTTCACTCGGACAGGCCAAAAAAGAAGCTTTCTTT. Its protein is CASSFSLGQAKKEAFF.

This clone has only a few counts. As DNA, the CDR3 is TGTGCCAGCAGTTACTCTACTAGCGGGGGCCACGAGCAGTACTTC. Its translation: CASSYSTSGGHEQYF. The chain combines TRBV6-2 or TRBV6-3 with TRBJ2-7; 11 nucleotides match TRBD2. This CDR3 spans 15 amino acids. Losses at the gene ends were 0 bases for V and 5 bases for J; bases not matched to a gene: 3. The V gene's germline CDR1 is MNHEY and CDR2 SVGEGT.

V is TRBV7-6 and J is TRBJ2-3; D possibly corresponds to TRBD2 (6 bases). The CDR3 spans 16 residues. The germline V and J ends were trimmed by 6 bases and 0 bases, with 16 bases remaining between them. Germline V gene sequence: CDR1 SGHVS, CDR2 FNYEAQ. In nucleotides, the CDR3 is TGTGCCAGCAGGGGGGACTCGAAGACTAGCACAGATACGCAGTATTTT. This sequence encodes CASRGDSKTSTDTQYF.

A single count supports this clone. The chain combines TRBV30 with TRBJ1-1; the match to TRBD1 covers 7 bases. CDR1 is GTSNPN, CDR2 SVGIG, per germline (reference sequence). The trim removed 2 bases at V and 1 base at J, leaving 4 bases unmatched. The CDR3 consists of 14 residues. This CDR3 is CAWSKGQQNTEAFF. CDR3 bases: TGTGCCTGGAGTAAGGGACAGCAGAACACTGAAGCTTTCTTT.

This chain uses TRBV12-3 or TRBV12-4 with TRBJ1-2; 9 bases agree with TRBD1. CDR3 length: 13 amino acids. Trimming at V came to 5 bases and at J to 6 bases, leaving 4 bases not matched to a gene. This CDR3 reads CASSIRDRDGYTF. DNA for the CDR3: TGTGCCAGCAGTATCCGGGACAGGGATGGCTACACCTTC.

This chain uses TRBV18 with TRBJ1-1; 7 nucleotides agree with TRBD1. The J segment lost 11 bases and the V segment lost 3 bases, leaving 9 bases of the junction unmatched. Germline CDR1 and CDR2: KGHSH and LQKENI. This CDR3 region has 13 residues. CDR3 sequence: CASSPDAGTEAFF. The CDR3 bases are TGTGCCAGCTCACCGGATGCCGGGACAGAGGCTTTCTTT.

CDR3 sequence (DNA): TGCGCCAGCAGCTTGGTTGGCGGGAGACTCTCCTACGAGCAGTACTTC. It yields the protein CASSLVGGRLSYEQYF. V gene TRBV5-1 combines with J gene TRBJ2-7, with 7 bases fitting TRBD2. The CDR3 contains 16 residues. J was trimmed by 0 bases and V by 0 bases; bases with no gene match: 6. CDR1 is SGHRS and CDR2 is YFSETQ in the germline V gene.